One sample yielded the 30 T cell receptor beta chains listed below, sequenced in a study of T cell repertoires in cytomegalovirus infection. TCRdb re-derived calls from the reads in MiXCR, one entry per CDR3 protein. This table holds hundreds of thousands of distinct CDR3 sequences, about 39% found once. No antigen has been assigned to these receptors. This specimen was cultured PBMCs, taken from culture after CMV antigen stimulation. All receptors derive from a human donor in good health (CMV status not recorded). Some clones in this sample may be carry-over from other donors' samples.

This clonotype has more than one count but fewer than ten. The V and J genes are TRBV7-2 and TRBJ1-2; D is uncertain. Trimming left V 2 bases short and J 3 bases short, with 7 bases between. Germline values: CDR1 SGHTA, CDR2 FQGNSA. This CDR3 region has 13 residues. CDR3 DNA: TGTGCCAGCAGCTTACGGGGAGACTATGGCTACACCTTC. Protein sequence: CASSLRGDYGYTF.

In regard to this clonotype: Just one base apart from a much larger clone, this may be a read error. The J gene is TRBJ2-3, the V gene TRBV7-2; D is uncertain. This CDR3 has 12 amino acids. V was shortened by 5 bases and J by 2 bases, with 5 bases between the two germline ends. CDR1 is SGHTA and CDR2 is FQGNSA in the germline V gene. CDR3 amino acids: CASSKTTDTQYF. The CDR3 DNA follows: TGTGCCAGCAGCAAGACCACAGATACGCAGTATTTT.

The chain combines TRBV5-6 with TRBJ2-7; the match to TRBD1 covers 7 bases. Trimming took 4 bases from V and 4 from J; bases not matched to a gene: 8. There are 14 residues in the CDR3. CDR1 is SGHDT and CDR2 is YYEEEE in the germline V gene. The DNA for the CDR3 is TGTGCCAGCAGCCATACCGGGACAGATTACGAGCAGTACTTC. Residues: CASSHTGTDYEQYF.

The chain is built from TRBV2 and TRBJ2-1; 10 bases are a match to TRBD2. The CDR3 loop spans 14 amino acids. CDR1 is SNHLY, CDR2 FYNNEI, per germline. V shed 6 bases and J 3 bases; nucleotides not matched to a gene: 2. The CDR3 protein is CASRGLAYYNEQFF. CDR3 sequence (DNA): TGTGCCAGCAGGGGACTAGCGTACTACAATGAGCAGTTCTTC.

This clonotype was seen only a few times. The chain uses TRBV19 and TRBJ1-6; D gene unclear. CDR1 and CDR2 (germline): LNHDA, SQIVND (reference sequence). V lost 4 bases to trimming and J lost 7 bases, with 11 bases between them. This CDR3 has 14 amino acids. Here the CDR3 DNA reads TGTGCCAGTAGTACGGCGGCAGCAAATTCACCCCTCCACTTT. Its protein product is CASSTAAANSPLHF. The entire variable domain, with the rest obtained from reference TRBV19 and TRBJ1-6, is as follows: DGGITQSPKYLFRKEGQNVTLSCEQNLNHDAMYWYRQDPGQGLRLIYYSQIVNDFQKGDIAEGYSVSREKKESFPLTVTSAQKNPTAFYLCASSTAAANSPLHFGNGTRLTVT.

This rearrangement joins TRBV19 to TRBJ2-1; a weak D match, TRBD2 (6 bases). Germline V gene lookup returns CDR1 LNHDA and CDR2 SQIVND (reference sequence). The CDR3 consists of 17 residues. V dropped 5 bases and J dropped 2 bases, with 19 bases sitting between them. In DNA form, the CDR3 reads TGTGCCAGTAGTCCCCCCCCACGGGAGTCGGCCTACAATGAGCAGTTCTTC. This encodes CASSPPPRESAYNEQFF.

The chain combines TRBV19 with TRBJ1-2; D unclear. V was shortened by 3 bases and J by 1 base, with 9 bases between the two germline ends. The germline V gene has CDR1 LNHDA and CDR2 SQIVND (reference sequence). The CDR3 covers 14 residues. For the CDR3, the DNA is TGTGCCAGTAGTATGGGAAGGCTTAACTATGGCTACACCTTC. This translates into CASSMGRLNYGYTF.

This clonotype showed up many times. The chain recombines TRBV7-2 with TRBJ1-1; 7 bases match TRBD1. The CDR3 extends over 13 amino acids. After removal of 5 bases from V and 4 bases from J, the junction contained 4 bases not matched to a gene. CDR1 and CDR2 from the germline V gene are SGHTA and FQGNSA. This chain's CDR3 is CASSVDRVTEAFF. The CDR3 nucleotides are TGTGCCAGCAGCGTAGACAGGGTCACTGAAGCTTTCTTT.

This clonotype occurred many times. V gene TRBV7-2 combines with J gene TRBJ2-7; D is unclear. The CDR3 totals 15 residues. Germline CDR1 reads SGHTA; CDR2 reads FQGNSA. V was trimmed by 1 base and J by 5 bases, leaving 15 bases between them. The CDR3 sequence: CASSLGHVSPHEQYF. Written as DNA, the CDR3 is TGTGCCAGCAGCTTAGGTCACGTTTCACCGCACGAGCAGTACTTC.

The chain joins TRBV19 to TRBJ2-3; a possible D gene is TRBD2 (6 bases). The germline V and J ends were trimmed by 6 bases and 4 bases, with 17 bases remaining between them. Germline CDR1 reads LNHDA; CDR2 reads SQIVND (reference sequence). This CDR3 spans 15 amino acids. The CDR3 loop reads CASRSSGLGADTQYF. DNA of the CDR3: TGTGCCAGTAGATCCTCGGGACTTGGGGCAGATACGCAGTATTTT.

Worth noting for this clonotype: One junction end disagrees with the germline gene, perhaps due to a read error. CDR3 protein: CASRTGTNNGELFF. In DNA, the CDR3 is TGCGCCAGCAGGACCGGGACTAACAACGGGGAGCTGTTTTTT. The rearrangement links TRBV5-1 to TRBJ2-2, with TRBD2 identical over 7 bases. This CDR3 region has 14 residues. CDR1 and CDR2 (germline): SGHRS, YFSETQ.

The chain uses TRBV7-6 and TRBJ2-2; D gene ambiguous. Germline-derived CDR1 and CDR2 are SGHVS and FNYEAQ. Trimming stripped 1 base from V and 7 bases from J, with 7 bases between. The CDR3 is 13 amino acids. The CDR3 loop is CASSLVLSGELFF. CDR3 coding DNA: TGTGCCAGCAGCTTAGTCTTGAGCGGGGAGCTGTTTTTT.

The sample holds a few counts of this clonotype. V gene TRBV20-1 combines with J gene TRBJ2-5, with D tentatively TRBD1 or TRBD2 (5 bases each). With 3 bases removed from V and 11 bases from J, the gap between germline ends came to 19 bases. The CDR3 runs to 13 residues. From germline, CDR1 is DFQATT and CDR2 SNEGSKA (reference sequence). CDR3 coding DNA: TGCAGTGCTAGGAGAGAAGGACTCTGGGGGCAGTACTTC. This gives the protein CSARREGLWGQYF.

V and J are TRBV20-1 and TRBJ1-1, with a tentative D call TRBD1 (5 bases). The CDR3 runs 13 residues. The V gene lost 0 bases and the J gene lost 7 bases, with 12 bases spanning the gap. The germline gives CDR1 DFQATT, CDR2 SNEGSKA (reference sequence). The CDR3 reads CSARDNRPVEAFF. In DNA form, the CDR3 reads TGCAGTGCTAGAGATAACAGGCCAGTTGAAGCTTTCTTT.

V and J are TRBV19 and TRBJ2-7; D might be TRBD2 (5 bases). The CDR3 spans 13 residues. Trimming shortened V by 3 bases and J by 2 bases, and 8 bases separated the two germline ends. CDR1 and CDR2 from the germline V gene are LNHDA and SQIVND (reference sequence). CDR3 sequence: CASSITGTYEQYF. The CDR3, as DNA: TGTGCCAGTAGTATCACCGGGACCTACGAGCAGTACTTC. Based on the CDR3 plus reference TRBV19 and TRBJ2-7, the full variable domain is DGGITQSPKYLFRKEGQNVTLSCEQNLNHDAMYWYRQDPGQGLRLIYYSQIVNDFQKGDIAEGYSVSREKKESFPLTVTSAQKNPTAFYLCASSITGTYEQYFGPGTRLTVT.

This clonotype was seen many times. The gene calls are TRBV7-2 and TRBJ1-1; 8 bases are shared with TRBD1. This CDR3 has 15 residues. Germline trimming cut 7 bases from V and 1 base from J; bases unmatched to any gene: 8. Germline assignment: CDR1 SGHTA and CDR2 FQGNSA. The CDR3 is CASIYRGGWNTEAFF. The CDR3 bases are TGTGCCAGCATCTACAGGGGGGGTTGGAACACTGAAGCTTTCTTT. The complete variable domain, with remaining parts taken from reference TRBV7-2 and TRBJ1-1, reads GAGVSQSPSNKVTEKGKDVELRCDPISGHTALYWYRQSLGQGLEFLIYFQGNSAPDKSGLPSDRFSAERTGGSVSTLTIQRTQQEDSAVYLCASIYRGGWNTEAFFGQGTRLTVV.

V usage is TRBV7-9 and J usage is TRBJ2-7; D gene unclear. The V gene's germline CDR1 is SEHNR and CDR2 FQNEAQ (reference sequence). The CDR3 has 12 residues. V dropped 6 bases and J dropped 6 bases, with 12 bases sitting between them. The CDR3 sequence: CASSLPGAEQYF. As DNA, the CDR3 is TGTGCCAGCAGTTTACCCGGCGCCGAGCAGTACTTC. Drawing the rest from reference TRBV7-9 and TRBJ2-7, the complete variable domain is DTGVSQNPRHKITKRGQNVTFRCDPISEHNRLYWYRQTLGQGPEFLTYFQNEAQLEKSRLLSDRFSAERPKGSFSTLEIQRTEQGDSAMYLCASSLPGAEQYFGPGTRLTVT.

This clonotype was detected a few times. V is TRBV12-3 or TRBV12-4 and J is TRBJ1-1; D uncertain. V lost 7 bases, J lost 1 base, and 10 bases lay in between. This CDR3 contains 13 residues. The CDR3 loop reads CASKPDRNTEAFF. CDR3 DNA: TGTGCCAGCAAACCGGACCGGAACACTGAAGCTTTCTTT.

The CDR3 DNA reads as TGTGCCACCTGCGATTGTCAGCGTAATGAAAAACTGTTTTTT. This translates into CATCDCQRNEKLFF. The chain joins TRBV15 to TRBJ1-4; no firm D call. The CDR3 length is 14 residues. The germline V gene has CDR1 LNHNV and CDR2 YYDKDF (reference sequence). The V end was cut by 8 bases, the J end by 4 bases, with 14 bases between.

The table lists this clonotype with a few counts. V gene TRBV7-2 combines with J gene TRBJ2-1; the match to TRBD2 covers 16 bases. The J segment lost 10 bases and the V segment lost 3 bases, leaving 18 bases of the junction unmatched. CDR1 and CDR2 (germline): SGHTA, FQGNSA. The CDR3 has 20 residues. The CDR3 sequence is CASSFRPLGGLAGGPREQFF. The CDR3 nucleotides are TGTGCCAGCAGCTTTCGTCCTTTGGGGGGACTAGCGGGAGGGCCACGGGAGCAGTTCTTC.

The J gene is TRBJ2-2, the V gene TRBV7-2; D not certain. V lost 1 base and J 7 bases, leaving 7 bases between the germline ends. Germline assignment: CDR1 SGHTA and CDR2 FQGNSA. The CDR3 is 13 residues long. CDR3 DNA sequence: TGTGCCAGCAGCTTAGTGACGGTCGGGGAGCTGTTTTTT. As protein: CASSLVTVGELFF.

The chain links TRBV6-5 to TRBJ2-5, with TRBD2 matching 10 bases. The germline V gene has CDR1 MNHEY and CDR2 SVGAGI. The CDR3 totals 17 residues. J gave up 5 bases and V 6 bases, and 15 bases lay outside the gene matches. Here the CDR3 reads CASSLGRVAGGGETQYF. In DNA form, the CDR3 reads TGTGCCAGCAGCCTTGGAAGGGTAGCGGGGGGAGGGGAGACCCAGTACTTC.

This clonotype appeared a few times. The CDR3 loop is CASSLAQGESYEQYF. As DNA, the CDR3 is TGTGCCAGCAGCTTAGCGCAGGGGGAGTCCTACGAGCAGTACTTC. The V and J genes are TRBV7-9 and TRBJ2-7; 7 positions agree with TRBD1. There are 15 residues in the CDR3. CDR1 is SEHNR, CDR2 FQNEAQ, per germline (reference sequence). After removal of 0 bases from V and 1 base from J, the junction contained 3 bases not matched to a gene. Looking up the rest from reference TRBV7-9 and TRBJ2-7 gives the full variable domain: DTGVSQNPRHKITKRGQNVTFRCDPISEHNRLYWYRQTLGQGPEFLTYFQNEAQLEKSRLLSDRFSAERPKGSFSTLEIQRTEQGDSAMYLCASSLAQGESYEQYFGPGTRLTVT.

With respect to this clonotype: Germline and junction disagree at one end, which may indicate a read error. V is TRBV7-8 and J is TRBJ2-1; 9 bases are shared with TRBD2. The CDR3 spans 16 residues. Germline V lookup: CDR1 SGHVS, CDR2 FQNEAQ. The CDR3 DNA sequence: TGTGCCAGCAGCTTAGTGGTAGCGGGGGTCTACAATGAGCAGATCTTC. Translation gives CASSLVVAGVYNEQIF.

V is TRBV7-2 and J is TRBJ2-2; 11 positions agree with TRBD2. In germline, CDR1 is SGHTA, CDR2 FQGNSA. J was trimmed by 4 bases and V by 5 bases; bases with no gene match: 9. The CDR3 loop spans 17 amino acids. In DNA form, the CDR3 reads TGTGCCAGCAGCGCGCGTAGCGGGGGGGATGCCACCGGGGAGCTGTTTTTT. It yields the protein CASSARSGGDATGELFF.

This clonotype was counted at least ten times. The chain joins TRBV27 to TRBJ1-1, with D perhaps matching TRBD1 (5 bases). Trimming took off 6 bases at V and 0 bases at J, with 11 bases between the two ends. The CDR3 is 14 amino acids. Germline CDR1 and CDR2: MNHEY and SMNVEV (reference sequence). CDR3 protein: CASSFRGLNTEAFF. CDR3 sequence (DNA): TGTGCCAGCAGCTTTCGGGGGTTGAACACTGAAGCTTTCTTT.

The rearrangement links TRBV6-1 to TRBJ2-1, with 10 bases fitting TRBD2. J was trimmed by 9 bases and V by 4 bases; bases with no gene match: 6. Germline V lookup: CDR1 MNHNS, CDR2 SASEGT. The CDR3 is 14 amino acids. DNA for the CDR3: TGTGCCAGCAGTGGGGTAGCGGGAGGTAGTGAGCAGTTCTTC. This encodes CASSGVAGGSEQFF.

There are a few counts of this clonotype. The chain joins TRBV6-5 to TRBJ1-5; the D gene is possibly TRBD1 (5 bases). The CDR3 is 13 residues long. Trimming removed 6 bases from V and 7 bases from J, with 13 bases in between. CDR1 MNHEY and CDR2 SVGAGI come from the germline V gene. The DNA of the CDR3 is TGTGCCAGCAGCCCAGGGTTTCGGCAGCCCCAGCATTTT. Protein sequence: CASSPGFRQPQHF.

This rearrangement joins TRBV29-1 to TRBJ1-1; no definite D call. V gave up 0 bases and J gave up 0 bases, with 2 bases separating them. This CDR3 contains 12 residues. CDR1 and CDR2 (germline): SQVTM, ANQGSEA. The chain's CDR3 is CSVEDVNTEAFF. The CDR3 DNA is TGCAGCGTTGAAGACGTGAACACTGAAGCTTTCTTT.

This clonotype has a handful of counts. The gene calls are TRBV27 and TRBJ2-7; D gene unclear. This CDR3 has 14 amino acids. V gave up 3 bases and J gave up 3 bases, with 12 bases separating them. Germline values: CDR1 MNHEY, CDR2 SMNVEV (reference sequence). The CDR3 DNA follows: TGTGCCAGCAGTTTGCGCGGCGTTAACTACGAGCAGTACTTC. Encoded protein: CASSLRGVNYEQYF.